This T cell receptor (beta chain) was sequenced during a study of T cell changes during pregnancy in multiple sclerosis. CDR1 is MGHRA and CDR2 is YSYEKL in the germline V gene. Losses at the gene ends were 1 base for V and 5 bases for J; bases not matched to a gene: 10. The CDR3 totals 17 residues. Method: immunoSEQ multiplex PCR; TCRdb's copy keeps in-frame clones and lacks some. Found here are 30,000 to 35,000 clones, 89% of them singletons; the top ten hold approximately 6.5%. The sequence came from a female donor with multiple sclerosis, enrolled in a pregnancy study. The sample was CD8+ T cells from peripheral blood mononuclear cells, taken in the second trimester of pregnancy. The genes are TRBV4-1 and TRBJ2-3, with 9 bases identical to TRBD2. As DNA, the CDR3 is TGCGCCAGCAGCCAAGCCTTTGCGGGAGGGCCTATAGATACGCAGTATTTT. As protein: CASSQAFAGGPIDTQYF.